This TCR beta chain was retrieved from a study of T cells in Graves' hyperthyroidism and ophthalmopathy. For the study at large: Peripheral blood collection took place at initial diagnosis, before any treatment.

The CDR3 is 11 amino acids. Germline V gene lookup returns CDR1 SNHLY and CDR2 FYNNEI. V lost 7 bases and J 5 bases, leaving 8 bases between the germline ends. Amplified TCR beta CDR3 regions came from RNA transcripts. A first-round RT-PCR of the TCR CDR3 used the HTBI primer set. TCRdb processed the multiplex PCR reads anew with MiXCR; each CDR3 protein has one entry. The table includes about 180,000 distinct CDR3 sequences, about a sixth detected once. Exclusion of a patient resulted from uncontrolled infection, other autoimmune disease, pregnancy or lactation. Study outcomes and limitations: In validation, the model predicted ophthalmopathy. These predictions came a median roughly 7.1 months before onset.

This clonotype came up many times. The antigen is undetermined. The receptor was isolated from a woman aged 45-65 years with Graves' hyperthyroidism. Sample: blood. The rearrangement joins TRBV2 to TRBJ1-2; D not certain. This CDR3 is CASTAQYGYTF. CDR3 DNA: TGTGCCAGCACAGCCCAGTATGGCTACACCTTC.